The rows below give T cell receptor beta chains drawn from one sample of a study of control samples from healthy donors and cancer patients. Data came from immunoSEQ multiplex PCR; TCRdb stores just in-frame clones and leaves some out. In the table there are about 78,000 clones, about 89% of which are singletons. Sequencing input: blood. These receptors came from a woman between 55 and 75 years old in good health. Each CDR3 is given with its conserved first and last residue. The D gene is left open where the match is weak. The size field is filled for only some rows; it gives once, few, many or a size class.

d_call	v_call	j_call	cdr3_length	clone_size	cdr3_nt	cdr3_aa
.	TRBV4-1	TRBJ2-5	16	.	TGCGCCAGCAGCCGTCTCCCCCCGGGTGGTGGAGAGACCCAGTACTTC	CASSRLPPGGGETQYF
.	TRBV5-1	TRBJ1-3	13	.	TGCGCCAGCACCGAGGGGTCGGGAAACACCATATATTTT	CASTEGSGNTIYF
.	TRBV21-1	TRBJ2-1	13	.	TGTGCCAGCCAAGCCAGCTCCTACAATGAGCAGTTCTTC	CASQASSYNEQFF
.	TRBV13	TRBJ2-1	16	.	TGTGCCAGCAGCTTAGGTGTACCCAGCTCCTACAATGAGCAGTTCTTC	CASSLGVPSSYNEQFF
TRBD1	TRBV6-2/TRBV6-3	TRBJ1-2	16	.	TGTGCCAGCAGCAAACATGGACGGGACAGGGTTTATGGCTACACCTTC	CASSKHGRDRVYGYTF
.	TRBV23-1	TRBJ1-1	14	.	TGCGCCAGCAGTCAATTTCGGGGGGAGACTGAAGCTTTCTTT	CASSQFRGETEAFF
.	TRBV18	TRBJ1-4	16	.	TGTGCCAGCTCACCATCTGGTTCCAGGGGAGGTGAAAAACTGTTTTTT	CASSPSGSRGGEKLFF
.	TRBV9	TRBJ1-2	12	.	TGTGCCAGCACCACACCGAACTATGGCTACACCTTC	CASTTPNYGYTF
.	TRBV27	TRBJ2-3	13	.	TGTGCCAGCAGTTTGGTTTGGGAGGATACGCAGTATTTT	CASSLVWEDTQYF
.	TRBV2	TRBJ2-7	15	.	TGTGCCAGCAAAACCTCGACTACCGGACAATACGAGCAGTACTTC	CASKTSTTGQYEQYF
.	TRBV6-6	TRBJ2-7	15	.	TGTGCCAGCACCAAGACAGGGAGGGGATCCTACGAGCAGTACTTC	CASTKTGRGSYEQYF
.	TRBV3-1/TRBV3-2	TRBJ1-1	12	.	TGTGCCAGCAGCCAATATAACACTGAAGCTTTCTTT	CASSQYNTEAFF
TRBD1	TRBV18	TRBJ2-2	15	.	TGTGCCAGCTCACCCCGACAGGGAATTGGCGGGGAGCTGTTTTTT	CASSPRQGIGGELFF
TRBD1	TRBV5-6	TRBJ1-2	17	.	TGTGCCAGCAGCTTGGTTGGCAGGGGGCGACAGAACTATGGCTACACCTTC	CASSLVGRGRQNYGYTF
TRBD2	TRBV5-1	TRBJ2-7	14	.	TGCGCCAGCAGCGGGACTAGCGGGAGGTACGAGCAGTACTTC	CASSGTSGRYEQYF
TRBD1	TRBV5-1	TRBJ2-3	15	.	TGCGCCAGCGAGCGACAGGGAGATGGCACAGATACGCAGTATTTT	CASERQGDGTDTQYF
TRBD1	TRBV3-1/TRBV3-2	TRBJ2-5	19	.	TGTGCCAGCAGCCAAGGACCGGGACAGGGGACGCTCCTCCAAGAGACCCAGTACTTC	CASSQGPGQGTLLQETQYF
.	TRBV5-1	TRBJ2-3	14	.	TGCGCCAGCAGCTTGGGACAGAGCACAGATACGCAGTATTTT	CASSLGQSTDTQYF
.	TRBV4-3	TRBJ2-2	14	.	TGCGCCAGCAGCCAAGGAGACTACCCCGGGGAGCTGTTTTTT	CASSQGDYPGELFF
TRBD2	TRBV5-1	TRBJ2-1	15	.	TGCGCCAGCAGCTTGGCGAGCGGGAGCATCAATGAGCAGTTCTTC	CASSLASGSINEQFF
.	TRBV18	TRBJ1-1	13	.	TGTGCCAGCTCAAGGGTGGGGAACACTGAAGCTTTCTTT	CASSRVGNTEAFF
TRBD1	TRBV6-5	TRBJ1-2	12	.	TGTGCCAGCAGCAAACAGGGGAATGGCTACACCTTC	CASSKQGNGYTF
.	TRBV3-1/TRBV3-2	TRBJ2-1	15	medium-sized	TGTGCCAGCAGCCAAGGTACGGGACCAACCTCTAGACAGTTCTTC	CASSQGTGPTSRQFF
.	TRBV28	TRBJ1-1	16	.	TGTGCCAGCAGTCCCCCCAAGAGGGACCGGGGGACTGAAGCTTTCTTT	CASSPPKRDRGTEAFF
TRBD2	TRBV10-2	TRBJ2-1	13	.	TGCGCCAGCAGTGAGTGGGCGGGAGATGAGCAGTTCTTC	CASSEWAGDEQFF
TRBD2	TRBV6-1	TRBJ2-5	20	.	TGTGCCAGCAGTGAAGGGATGGAGGGGCTAGCGGGGGGTGGACGAGAGACCCAGTACTTC	CASSEGMEGLAGGGRETQYF
TRBD1	TRBV25-1	TRBJ1-2	15	.	TGTGCCAGCAGTGAACGGAGACAGGGGTCCCGCGGCTACACCTTC	CASSERRQGSRGYTF
.	TRBV28	TRBJ1-6	14	.	TGTGCCAGCAGTTCTGGGATGGCTATGACACCCCTCCACTTT	CASSSGMAMTPLHF
TRBD2	TRBV3-1/TRBV3-2	TRBJ2-2	16	.	TGTGCCAGCAGCCGATTAGCGGGAGGGGGGACCGGGGAGCTGTTTTTT	CASSRLAGGGTGELFF
.	TRBV28	TRBJ1-5	16	.	TGTGCCAGCAGTCCACCAGGGAGAGGTGCCTTTCAGCCCCAGCATTTT	CASSPPGRGAFQPQHF
.	TRBV18	TRBJ1-5	13	.	TGTGCCAGCTCACAACAACAGAATCAGCCCCAGCATTTT	CASSQQQNQPQHF
TRBD2	TRBV7-3	TRBJ2-3	16	.	TGTGCCAGCAGCTTGGGTAGCGGGAGGCTCACAGATACGCAGTATTTT	CASSLGSGRLTDTQYF
.	TRBV18	TRBJ2-5	13	.	TGTGCCAGCTCTGGGACACTTCAAGAGACCCAGTACTTC	CASSGTLQETQYF
TRBD1	TRBV9	TRBJ2-7	15	.	TGTGCCAGCAGCGTAGACGGGACAGGGACCTACGAGCAGTACTTC	CASSVDGTGTYEQYF
.	TRBV5-4	TRBJ2-4	14	once	TGTGCCAGCAGCTTGACAGGGACGGTAGACATTCAGTACTTC	CASSLTGTVDIQYF
TRBD1	TRBV28	TRBJ2-3	14	.	TGTGCCAGTACCGGGACAGGGTCTTGGTTTTCGCAGTATTTT	CASTGTGSWFSQYF
.	TRBV28	TRBJ1-4	14	.	TGTGCCAGCAGAGTAGGACAGCACAATGAAAAACTGTTTTTT	CASRVGQHNEKLFF
TRBD1	TRBV5-4	TRBJ1-5	19	medium-sized	TGTGCCAGCAGCGCCACAGGGGGCGGTCGGAGTGGGTGCAATCAGCCCCAGCATTTT	CASSATGGGRSGCNQPQHF
.	TRBV10-3	TRBJ2-7	14	.	TGTGCCATCAATCCTGCCGGGGGCTCCTACGAGCAGTACTTC	CAINPAGGSYEQYF
.	TRBV20-1	TRBJ1-2	11	.	TGCAGTGCTAGTGGGGGCCCGGGCTACACCTTC	CSASGGPGYTF
.	TRBV19	TRBJ1-2	14	.	TGTGCCAGTAGTATAGAAACAGGAATCTATGGCTACACCTTC	CASSIETGIYGYTF
TRBD2	TRBV5-4	TRBJ2-3	15	.	TGTGCCAGCAGCACCAAGCGGGGGAACACAGATACGCAGTATTTT	CASSTKRGNTDTQYF
.	TRBV7-9	TRBJ2-1	15	.	TGTGCCAGCAGCTTAGGTCAATCGGGCTACAATGAGCAGTTCTTC	CASSLGQSGYNEQFF